Below, one T cell receptor (beta chain) is given with its context. Its antigen is not known. Other DNA sequences from this sample encode an identical CDR3 as well. The data are from a study of T cells after posttransplantation cyclophosphamide. Study observations and caveats: Donor CD8+ memory clones often dominated recipient blood repertoires at later times.

Here immunoSEQ multiplex PCR was the method, and the copy in TCRdb shows in-frame clones only, minus some. In the table there are about 3,300 clones, roughly 80% of which are singletons. Busulfan-fludarabine conditioning, marrow transplant, and cyclophosphamide on days +3 and +4 were administered. Unmatched junction bases numbered 10, after V lost 5 bases and J lost 5 bases. The CDR3 covers 17 residues. The germline CDR1 and CDR2 sequences are MDHEN and SYDVKM. The chain uses TRBV28 and TRBJ1-6; 9 bases fit TRBD1. This sequence originates from a male patient aged 55 to 69 who received an allogeneic stem cell transplant from a related donor and was CMV-positive. Some T cells here may be from the graft donor. The starting material was PBMCs, obtained about 190 days after allogeneic stem cell transplant with posttransplant cyclophosphamide. The CDR3 region is CASSPIQGAPHNSPLHF. The CDR3 nucleotides are TGTGCCAGCAGTCCCATACAGGGGGCGCCCCATAATTCACCCCTCCACTTT.